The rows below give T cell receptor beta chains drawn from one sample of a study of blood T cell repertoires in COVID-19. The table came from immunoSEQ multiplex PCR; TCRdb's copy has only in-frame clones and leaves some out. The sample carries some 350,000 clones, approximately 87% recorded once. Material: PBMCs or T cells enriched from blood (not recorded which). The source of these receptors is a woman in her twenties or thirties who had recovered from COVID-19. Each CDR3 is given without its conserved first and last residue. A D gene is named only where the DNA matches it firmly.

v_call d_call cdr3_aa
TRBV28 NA ASSFRGRDYGYT
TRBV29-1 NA SALVQEQF
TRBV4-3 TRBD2 ASSQEGIAGVGTDTQY
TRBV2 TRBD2 ASSEGSRGGNTQY
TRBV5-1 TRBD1 ASSLLGQGVNEKLF
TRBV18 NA ASFLYSSGNTIY
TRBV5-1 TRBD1 ASSQTGFTEAF
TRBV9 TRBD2 ASSVGRGGRSETQY
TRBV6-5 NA ASRDRGGNTIY
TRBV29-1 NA SVEEFGRNYGYT
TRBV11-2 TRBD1 ASSSTGVDGYT
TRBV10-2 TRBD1 ASTLGGGSEAF
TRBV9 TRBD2 ASSFGTSGRFNEQF
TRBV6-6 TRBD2 ASSRSFLAGPRGELF
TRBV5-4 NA ASSPGQYNEQF
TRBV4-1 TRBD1 ASSQEDRARYGYT
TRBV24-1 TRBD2 ATSDLVAGADTQY
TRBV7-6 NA ASSLAGPRTEAF
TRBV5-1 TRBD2 ASSLGLAGAGEQF
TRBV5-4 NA ASSSGWSSSTDTQY
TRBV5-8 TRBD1 ASSWGTGAGVTEAF
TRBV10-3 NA AIRDLNKNTEAF
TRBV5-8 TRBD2 ASSLVSGETSGTGQETQY
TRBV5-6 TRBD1 ASSPGTGVLGTEAF
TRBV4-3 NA ASSQDRGSNQPQH
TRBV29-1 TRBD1 SVVDRVGYEQY
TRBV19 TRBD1 ASSTPGTGASYEQY
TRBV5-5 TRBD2 ASSAGLAAQETQY
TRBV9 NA ASSVSRNSPLH
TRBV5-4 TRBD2 ASSHSGGAGGEQF
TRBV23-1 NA ASSQSTATNEKLF
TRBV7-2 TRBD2 ASSSNNMRGVGTQY
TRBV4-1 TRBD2 ASSQYGTRDYGNNEQF
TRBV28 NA ASRLQVRTTEAF
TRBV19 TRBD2 ASRPLSSGGTDTQY
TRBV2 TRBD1 ASSEVRQGVLYGYT
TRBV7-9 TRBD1 ASSPPDRDYAGELF
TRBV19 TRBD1 ASSSDRGGTQY
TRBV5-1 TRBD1 ASSGQGEGGYT
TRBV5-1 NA ASGFGDTGGRAHT
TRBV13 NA ASSVGGAGQETQY